At least ten counts were recorded for the clone carrying this TCR beta chain. CDR3 length: 15 amino acids. CDR1 is SGHAT, CDR2 FQNNGV, per germline. With V trimmed by 5 bases and J by 4 bases, 9 bases remained unmatched. The record originates from a study of regulatory T cells in long-lasting Graves disease. For TCR beta, libraries came from iRepertoire HTBI primers and Arm-PCR of CDR3 regions. TCRdb analysed the multiplex PCR reads with MiXCR anew, one entry per CDR3 protein. Among 300,000 to 500,000 distinct CDR3 sequences, around 20% were seen once, and the ten largest hold more than 20%. Stated time point: persistent/refractory GD, antithyroid drugs over 5 years with positive TRAb. Making the TCR library involved RNA that had been extracted from PBMCs. EDTA tubes held Nine milliliters of peripheral blood from each patient.

The rearrangement links TRBV11-2 to TRBJ1-2, with TRBD1 matching 8 bases. Here the sequenced sample was peripheral blood mononuclear cells (PBMCs), taken when the disease was refractory, from a patient treated with antithyroid drugs. The TCR originated in a female donor with Graves disease. CDR3 residues: CASSPDRDRSYGYTF. The CDR3 nucleotides read TGTGCCAGCAGCCCTGACCGGGACAGGTCCTATGGCTACACCTTC. Together with reference TRBV11-2 and TRBJ1-2, the CDR3 gives the full variable domain: EAGVAQSPRYKIIEKRQSVAFWCNPISGHATLYWYQQILGQGPKLLIQFQNNGVVDDSQLPKDRFSAERLKGVDSTLKIQPAKLEDSAVYLCASSPDRDRSYGYTFGSGTRLTVV.